A selection of T cell receptor beta chains follows, all from one sample in a study of cytotoxic CD8 clonotypes in ibrutinib-treated CLL. TCRdb keeps only in-frame clones here, not all; method: immunoSEQ multiplex PCR. The table shows around 310,000 clones, with around four fifths occurring only once. Specimen: PBMCs, collected before ibrutinib treatment. Receptors were obtained from a human donor with chronic lymphocytic leukemia. Both conserved end residues are part of each CDR3. D genes are given only for firm matches. Clone sizes are given selectively: once, few, many, or a class where the clone is expanded.

size	J	V	length	D	DNA	CDR3
NA	TRBJ1-5	TRBV29-1	14	TRBD1	TGCAGCGTGCTCGACAGGGGTAACAATCAGCCCCAGCATTTT	CSVLDRGNNQPQHF
once	TRBJ2-5	TRBV7-2	15	NA	TGTGCCAGCAGCTCTCAGGCGGATGTGGGAGAGACCCAGTACTTC	CASSSQADVGETQYF
NA	TRBJ2-3	TRBV19	13	NA	TGTGCCAGTAGTATAGACACGTCCCCCCCGCAGTATTTT	CASSIDTSPPQYF
NA	TRBJ1-5	TRBV28	15	NA	TGTGCCAGCAGTTTTGGGGGCCAGGGCGGGCAGCCCCAGCATTTT	CASSFGGQGGQPQHF
once	TRBJ2-1	TRBV7-3	15	NA	TGTGCCAGCAGCTTATTCCCGGGCTCCTACAATGAGCAGTTCTTC	CASSLFPGSYNEQFF
NA	TRBJ2-7	TRBV30	13	NA	TGTGCCTGGAGTGTAGGGAGCTCCTACGAGCAGTACTTC	CAWSVGSSYEQYF
NA	TRBJ2-3	TRBV27	17	TRBD2	TGTGCCAGCAGTTTATCGGCAATACTAGCGGGAGGGGATACGCAGTATTTT	CASSLSAILAGGDTQYF
NA	TRBJ2-7	TRBV10-3	11	NA	TGTGCCATCAGTGTTAGCTACGAGCAGTACTTC	CAISVSYEQYF
NA	TRBJ1-3	TRBV9	12	NA	TGTGCCAGCAGCGTGGGAGGAAACACCATATATTTT	CASSVGGNTIYF
NA	TRBJ1-4	TRBV4-3	18	NA	TGCGCCAGCAGCCCCACCGGGGGAGGGGGAGCAACTAATGAAAAACTGTTTTTT	CASSPTGGGGATNEKLFF
NA	TRBJ2-1	TRBV11-3	16	TRBD1	TGTGCCAGCAGCCAGACCCTCACAGGGGTATACAATGAGCAGTTCTTC	CASSQTLTGVYNEQFF
NA	TRBJ1-1	TRBV4-2	13	NA	TGTGCCAGCAGCCAAGGGACAGAAATTGAAGCTTTCTTT	CASSQGTEIEAFF
NA	TRBJ2-1	TRBV30	10	NA	TGTGGGACTGGGGACAATGAGCAGTTCTTC	CGTGDNEQFF
NA	TRBJ2-4	TRBV15	15	TRBD1	TGTGCCACCAGCAGAGATCAGGACAGGGGGTCGATGCGGTACTTC	CATSRDQDRGSMRYF
NA	TRBJ2-3	TRBV19	14	NA	TGTGCCAGTAGTATTTCCGGGATAGGAGATACGCAGTATTTT	CASSISGIGDTQYF
once	TRBJ2-1	TRBV7-6	15	NA	TGTGCCAGCAGCATGACGGGACCGGTAGACAATGAGCAGTTCTTC	CASSMTGPVDNEQFF
NA	TRBJ2-7	TRBV4-3	18	NA	TGCGCCAGCAGCCAAGAACGCTTTGGGGGACCACCCCACTACGAGCAGTACTTC	CASSQERFGGPPHYEQYF